These 2 T cell receptor beta chains share one sample of origin, sequenced in a study of cytomegalovirus exposure and HLA in healthy donors. PCR primers comprised 60 Vbeta and 13 Jbeta primers. The repertoire was sequenced with immunoSEQ multiplex PCR; TCRdb's copy has only in-frame clones and lacks some. This table has around 140,000 clones, around 74% appearing once. The sample was PBMCs. The receptors were sampled from a male donor in good health and CMV-seronegative.

CDR3 coding DNA: TGTGCCAGCAGTGCAGCACACAGGGGAAAGAACGGCTACACCTTC. It codes for CASSAAHRGKNGYTF. This chain connects TRBV6-1 to TRBJ1-2; 7 bases are shared with TRBD1. Germline CDR1 and CDR2: MNHNS and SASEGT. V lost 4 bases to trimming and J lost 8 bases; unmatched junction nucleotides: 13. The CDR3 length is 15 residues.

The chain is built from TRBV19 and TRBJ2-3; D remains unclear. Looked up from germline, CDR1 is LNHDA and CDR2 is SQIVND (reference sequence). Trimming stripped 0 bases from V and 0 bases from J, with 4 bases between. The CDR3 loop spans 14 amino acids. CDR3 nucleotides: TGTGCCAGTAGTATAGAGACTAGCACAGATACGCAGTATTTT. Translated, it gives CASSIETSTDTQYF.